Following are 22 T cell receptor beta chains from one sample sequenced in a study of shared clonotypes between healthy human individuals. The method was immunoSEQ multiplex PCR; TCRdb's version includes in-frame clones alone and lacks a portion of them. In the table there are over 400,000 clones, over 70% of which are singletons. The sequenced sample consisted of PBMCs. The receptors were gathered from a woman in her thirties or forties in good health. Some clones in this sample may be carry-over from other donors' samples.

Concerning this clone: This likely stems from a read error, as it lies one base from a far larger clone. This sample includes further DNA sequences coding for the same CDR3. V is TRBV6-5 and J is TRBJ1-1; 10 nucleotides match TRBD1. The CDR3 contains 15 residues. Germline loops: CDR1 MNHEY, CDR2 SVGAGI. V shed 4 bases, J shed 5 bases, and the junction held 7 bases outside the gene matches. DNA for the CDR3: TGTGCCAGCAGTTCGGGACAGGGGTTTTATACTGAAGCTTTCTTT. Its translation: CASSSGQGFYTEAFF.

This clone was seen a handful of times. V is TRBV29-1 and J is TRBJ1-1, with D maybe TRBD1 (6 bases). V was trimmed by 7 bases and J by 0 bases, leaving 18 bases between them. The CDR3 runs 15 residues. Germline CDR1 and CDR2: SQVTM and ANQGSEA. CDR3 DNA: TGCAGCGCCGCCGGGGGCGCAGGGCTGAACACTGAAGCTTTCTTT. This sequence encodes CSAAGGAGLNTEAFF.

Concerning this clone itself: The identical CDR3 is also encoded by other nucleotide sequences in the sample. The genes are TRBV5-1 and TRBJ1-6, with 9 nucleotides matching TRBD1. Germline CDR1 and CDR2: SGHRS and YFSETQ. The CDR3 is made up of 15 amino acids. V trimming: 0 bases; J trimming: 8 bases; junction bases outside the gene matches: 3. This chain's CDR3 is CASSLAGQGYSPLHF. In DNA form, the CDR3 reads TGCGCCAGCAGCTTGGCTGGACAGGGGTATTCACCCCTCCACTTT.

Notes on this clone: The junction departs from germline at one end; a sequencing error may be responsible. This chain joins TRBV27 and TRBJ2-7; TRBD1 agrees at 10 bases. Per germline, CDR1 MNHEY and CDR2 SMNVEV (reference sequence). The CDR3 is made up of 16 amino acids. CDR3 sequence reads: CASSISRTGGSYEQYF. The DNA for the CDR3 is TGTGCCAGCAGTATATCCCGGACAGGGGGCTCCTACGAGCAGTACTTC.

The V and J genes are TRBV7-2 and TRBJ1-1; the D gene is possibly TRBD1 (5 bases). V lost 4 bases and J 8 bases, leaving 11 bases between the germline ends. Germline lookup yields CDR1 SGHTA and CDR2 FQGNSA. This CDR3 is 12 amino acids long. Here the CDR3 DNA reads TGTGCCAGCAGCTCAGGGAACTCAGAAGCTTTCTTT. It encodes CASSSGNSEAFF.

The chain recombines TRBV5-1 with TRBJ2-1; weak D call: TRBD1 (5 bases). Germline assignment: CDR1 SGHRS and CDR2 YFSETQ. CDR3 length: 15 amino acids. V lost 0 bases, J lost 7 bases, and 14 bases lay in between. In nucleotides, the CDR3 is TGCGCCAGCAGCTTGGCCGGCAGGGTGAGGAATGAGCAGTTCTTC. Protein: CASSLAGRVRNEQFF.

Notes on this clone: A read error likely explains this, since a far larger clone differs by one base. Because the CDR3 is missing its conserved closing phenylalanine or tryptophan, this is likely a read error. The chain uses TRBV4-1 and TRBJ1-1; the D is unclear. Per the germline V gene, CDR1 is MGHRA and CDR2 is YSYEKL. Trimming pared 2 bases from V and 3 bases from J, leaving 16 bases between. CDR3 length: 16 amino acids. The DNA of the CDR3 is TGCGCCAGCAGCCAAACTCTTCGAGACGAGGACACTGAAGCTTTCTCT. The encoded protein is CASSQTLRDEDTEAFS.

The V call is TRBV30, the J call TRBJ1-2, with a possible D match to TRBD1 (6 bases). The V gene's germline CDR1 is GTSNPN and CDR2 SVGIG (reference sequence). Trimming shortened V by 4 bases and J by 2 bases, and 8 bases separated the two germline ends. CDR3 length: 12 amino acids. This CDR3 is CAWTGQNYGYTF. The CDR3 bases are TGTGCCTGGACCGGACAGAACTATGGCTACACCTTC.

The chain has TRBV5-4 and TRBJ2-1, with D hard to call. This CDR3 contains 17 residues. Trimming removed 0 bases at V and 5 bases at J, with 18 bases between. Germline assignment: CDR1 SGHNT and CDR2 YYREEE (reference sequence). This chain's CDR3 is CASSLGASRRGDNEQFF. CDR3 coding DNA: TGTGCCAGCAGCTTGGGTGCTAGTCGGCGTGGAGACAATGAGCAGTTCTTC.

The chain couples TRBV10-3 to TRBJ2-7; D perhaps matches TRBD2 (5 bases). Per the germline V gene, CDR1 is ENHRY and CDR2 is SYGVKD. Trimming stripped 5 bases from V and 6 bases from J, with 17 bases between. The length of the CDR3 is 14 residues. CDR3 DNA: TGTGCCATCAGTAAGAGGACCGAGACTACCGAGCAGTACTTC. Its protein product is CAISKRTETTEQYF.

Remarks on this clone: A far larger clone is one nucleotide away, so this likely arose from a read error. The chain employs TRBV6-1 and TRBJ2-7; possibly TRBD1 or TRBD2 for D (7 bases each). The CDR3 sequence is 13 residues long. Looked up from germline, CDR1 is MNHNS and CDR2 is SASEGT. V gave up 7 bases and J gave up 8 bases, with 18 bases separating them. CDR3 in DNA: TGTGCCAGCATCTCTGAGGGAGGGGGCAAGCAGTACTTC. This encodes CASISEGGGKQYF.

On this clone itself: Other DNA sequences of this sample code for an identical CDR3. V is TRBV7-2 and J is TRBJ2-7; TRBD1 is a possible D gene (6 bases). Germline CDR1 SGHTA, CDR2 FQGNSA. This CDR3 is 13 amino acids long. Trimming took 0 bases from V and 3 from J, leaving 6 bases between them. The CDR3 DNA reads TGTGCCAGCAGCTTAGCCAGGGGCTACGAGCAGTACTTC. It encodes CASSLARGYEQYF. Complete variable domain (other parts from reference TRBV7-2 and TRBJ2-7): GAGVSQSPSNKVTEKGKDVELRCDPISGHTALYWYRQSLGQGLEFLIYFQGNSAPDKSGLPSDRFSAERTGGSVSTLTIQRTQQEDSAVYLCASSLARGYEQYFGPGTRLTVT.

The CDR3 sequence: CAISESPGGYGYTF. CDR3 nucleotide sequence: TGTGCCATCAGTGAGTCCCCGGGAGGCTATGGCTACACCTTC. The chain is built from TRBV10-3 and TRBJ1-2; D not resolved. Germline V gene sequence: CDR1 ENHRY, CDR2 SYGVKD. V lost 0 bases, J lost 4 bases, and 9 bases lay in between. This CDR3 is 14 amino acids long.

This clone has more than one count but fewer than ten. The rearrangement uses TRBV4-1 and TRBJ1-1; D possibly corresponds to TRBD1 (5 bases). The V and J ends lost 1 base and 4 bases respectively, with 13 bases between them. Germline V gene data show CDR1 as MGHRA and CDR2 as YSYEKL. This CDR3 has 15 residues. CDR3 nucleotides: TGCGCCAGCAGCCAAGCGGGGGGACGGCGCACTGAAGCTTTCTTT. Translating it yields CASSQAGGRRTEAFF.

This clone was counted between two and nine times. Since a far larger clone is one base different, this is likely a read error. Other DNA sequences in the same sample also yield this CDR3. This chain connects TRBV28 to TRBJ1-1; D is unclear. The CDR3 runs to 15 residues. Germline-derived CDR1 and CDR2 are MDHEN and SYDVKM. V was cut by 6 bases and J by 2 bases, with 16 bases left in between. The CDR3: CASSSPGGFNTEAFF. Written as DNA, the CDR3 is TGTGCCAGCAGCTCTCCAGGCGGGTTTAACACTGAAGCTTTCTTT.

This chain links TRBV25-1 with TRBJ2-2, with D unresolved. Trimming took off 4 bases at V and 2 bases at J, with 5 bases between the two ends. The CDR3 length is 13 residues. Germline CDR1 MGHDK, CDR2 SYGVNS. In DNA form, the CDR3 reads TGTGCCAGCAGTGGGATTAACACCGGGGAGCTGTTTTTT. Protein product: CASSGINTGELFF.

The V call is TRBV2, the J call TRBJ1-1, with 9 bases lining up with TRBD1. Germline values: CDR1 SNHLY, CDR2 FYNNEI. CDR3 size: 13 residues. The trim removed 6 bases at V and 3 bases at J, leaving 2 bases unmatched. The CDR3 loop reads CASRDRGYTEAFF. The CDR3 nucleotides are TGTGCCAGCAGGGACAGGGGATACACTGAAGCTTTCTTT.

This clone was seen once. The chain carries TRBV4-3 and TRBJ2-7; D is uncertain. CDR1 is LGHNA, CDR2 YSLEER, per germline. Trimming stripped 0 bases from V and 6 bases from J, with 15 bases between. CDR3 length: 15 residues. The CDR3 loop reads CASSQDGIFLGEQYF. DNA for the CDR3: TGCGCCAGCAGCCAAGATGGCATATTTTTGGGCGAGCAGTACTTC.

Only a few counts were recorded for this clone. V usage is TRBV6-4 and J usage is TRBJ2-2; TRBD1 aligns across 7 bases. Per germline, CDR1 MRHNA and CDR2 SNTAGT. J was trimmed by 7 bases and V by 8 bases; bases with no gene match: 10. This CDR3 is 14 amino acids long. CDR3 in amino acids: CASRQGSNLGELFF. CDR3 nucleotide sequence: TGTGCCAGCCGACAGGGATCAAATCTCGGGGAGCTGTTTTTT.

This chain connects TRBV7-9 to TRBJ2-7, with 8 bases fitting TRBD1. Germline loops: CDR1 SEHNR, CDR2 FQNEAQ (reference sequence). The V and J ends lost 3 bases and 5 bases, in that order; junction bases with no gene match: 3. The CDR3 extends over 13 amino acids. The CDR3 DNA is TGTGCCAGCAGCTTTAACAGGGGGAACGAGCAGTACTTC. Translating gives CASSFNRGNEQYF.

The rearrangement uses TRBV7-3 and TRBJ2-1; TRBD2 might be the D (6 bases). V shed 0 bases and J shed 8 bases, with 11 bases lying between them. The CDR3 spans 14 residues. Germline CDR1 is SGHTA and CDR2 is FQGTGA. CDR3 protein: CASSLTRSGDEQFF. Here the CDR3 DNA reads TGTGCCAGCAGCTTAACTAGATCGGGGGATGAGCAGTTCTTC.

V usage is TRBV30 and J usage is TRBJ2-1, with D possibly being TRBD1 or TRBD2 (5 bases each). CDR1 is GTSNPN and CDR2 is SVGIG in the germline V gene (reference sequence). The ends were cut back, 0 bases at V and 5 bases at J, with 11 bases in the middle. This CDR3 is built from 14 residues. This chain's CDR3 is CAWSVRGPNNEQFF. Written as DNA, the CDR3 is TGTGCCTGGAGTGTACGGGGACCCAACAATGAGCAGTTCTTC.